Below are 14 T cell receptor beta chains sequenced from a single sample in a study of T cell clones after liver transplantation (dated by TCRdb to the late 2010s). The library came from the immunoSEQ multiplex PCR assay. What TCRdb holds here is the immuneACCESS table cut down to in-frame rearrangements. Part of the clones is not present; checked against another copy, under half of the missing clones reflect an unresolved V gene, and the others are unexplained. This sample gives tens of thousands of clones in total; 60% to 75% of them show up just once. Around 9.1% of the sample comes from the top ten. The sequenced sample was CD4+ T cells from blood, obtained at the 22-month timepoint. The receptors stem from a human patient who received a liver transplant. Some T cells present after a transplant may be cells of the graft donor.

The chain couples TRBV7-2 to TRBJ2-3; 8 bases fit TRBD2. With 3 bases clipped from V and 5 bases from J, the junction kept 7 bases outside the gene matches. There are 15 residues in the CDR3. Germline V gives CDR1 SGHTA, CDR2 FQGNSA. The CDR3 bases are TGTGCCAGCAGCTTGGCCGGGGGGGGGTTAGATACGCAGTATTTT. Its protein product is CASSLAGGGLDTQYF.

V is TRBV7-2 and J is TRBJ1-4; D may be TRBD1 (5 bases). Trimming left V 5 bases short and J 5 bases short, with 15 bases between. The CDR3 runs to 15 residues. Germline V gene data show CDR1 as SGHTA and CDR2 as FQGNSA. DNA of the CDR3: TGTGCCAGCAGCGCCCCCGGGGCTTCGAATGAAAAACTGTTTTTT. Its protein is CASSAPGASNEKLFF.

The chain links TRBV2 to TRBJ2-1; TRBD1 matches 9 bases. V shed 7 bases, J shed 2 bases, and the junction held 3 bases outside the gene matches. CDR3 length: 14 residues. Germline CDR1 reads SNHLY; CDR2 reads FYNNEI. The CDR3 DNA sequence: TGTGCCAGCAACCGGGACAGGGCCTACAATGAGCAGTTCTTC. Translation gives CASNRDRAYNEQFF.

This clone was picked up a small number of times. The V gene is TRBV30, the J gene TRBJ2-7; 7 bases agree with TRBD1. The CDR3 loop spans 13 amino acids. Losses at the gene ends were 1 base for V and 6 bases for J; bases not matched to a gene: 6. The germline CDR1 and CDR2 sequences are GTSNPN and SVGIG (reference sequence). The CDR3 is CAWSGTGVREQYF. The CDR3, as DNA: TGTGCCTGGAGTGGAACAGGGGTACGCGAGCAGTACTTC.

This clone was seen only a few times. V and J are TRBV2 and TRBJ1-5, with D possibly TRBD1 on 5 matching bases. V lost 1 base and J lost 7, with 11 bases in between. The V gene's germline CDR1 is SNHLY and CDR2 FYNNEI. CDR3 length: 14 residues. This CDR3 reads CASSEEGRGQPQHF. For the CDR3, the DNA is TGTGCCAGCAGTGAAGAGGGGCGGGGGCAGCCCCAGCATTTT.

The CDR3 loop is CASSSGGGGVFTDTQYF. The CDR3 bases are TGTGCCAGCAGTTCCGGAGGTGGGGGGGTCTTCACAGATACGCAGTATTTT. The rearrangement links TRBV28 to TRBJ2-3; 7 bases map to TRBD2. Germline loops: CDR1 MDHEN, CDR2 SYDVKM. After removal of 4 bases from V and 2 bases from J, the junction contained 12 bases not matched to a gene. The CDR3 contains 17 residues.

The chain uses TRBV6-5 and TRBJ1-2; possible D gene TRBD1, 6 bases. The V gene's germline CDR1 is MNHEY and CDR2 SVGAGI. This CDR3 has 11 residues. The V end lost 11 bases, the J end lost 6 bases, and 13 bases lay between the germline ends. In DNA form, the CDR3 reads TGTGCCGCCGGAGGGGGAAATGGCTACACCTTC. Translating it yields CAAGGGNGYTF.

The gene calls are TRBV7-6 and TRBJ1-6; D is ambiguous. Germline V gives CDR1 SGHVS, CDR2 FNYEAQ. V gave up 4 bases and J gave up 7 bases, with 11 bases separating them. This CDR3 region has 14 residues. CDR3 loop: CASSSDAGNSPLHF. CDR3 sequence (DNA): TGTGCCAGCAGCTCGGACGCCGGGAATTCACCCCTCCACTTT.

The V call is TRBV7-2, the J call TRBJ1-2, with TRBD1 as a possible D gene (6 bases). Germline CDR1 is SGHTA and CDR2 is FQGNSA. The CDR3 length is 14 residues. The V end was cut by 5 bases, the J end by 3 bases, with 13 bases between. The CDR3: CASSIGGGDYGYTF. The CDR3 nucleotides read TGTGCCAGCAGCATCGGGGGCGGAGACTATGGCTACACCTTC.

This chain connects TRBV28 to TRBJ1-5, with 9 bases fitting TRBD1. Unmatched junction bases numbered 6, after V lost 6 bases and J lost 3 bases. Germline values: CDR1 MDHEN, CDR2 SYDVKM. The CDR3 sequence is 15 residues long. CDR3: CASREDRGVNQPQHF. CDR3 sequence (DNA): TGTGCCAGCAGGGAGGACAGGGGAGTCAATCAGCCCCAGCATTTT.

This chain's CDR3 is CSVGTGTTDTQYF. The CDR3 nucleotides read TGCAGCGTAGGGACAGGGACAACAGATACGCAGTATTTT. This rearrangement joins TRBV29-1 to TRBJ2-3; TRBD1 matches at 9 bases. The germline V gene encodes CDR1 SQVTM and CDR2 ANQGSEA. The CDR3 is made up of 13 amino acids. Trimming took 6 bases from V and 3 from J; bases not matched to a gene: 4.

This clone has just one count. This sequence joins TRBV7-2 and TRBJ2-5; 7 nucleotides match TRBD2. The trim removed 3 bases at V and 5 bases at J, leaving 12 bases unmatched. The germline V gene has CDR1 SGHTA and CDR2 FQGNSA. The CDR3 runs 16 residues. CDR3 DNA sequence: TGTGCCAGCAGCTTCTTGAGTCCGGGGCGGGGGGAGACCCAGTACTTC. It encodes CASSFLSPGRGETQYF.

The chain uses TRBV28 and TRBJ1-1, with unresolved D. Germline CDR1 MDHEN, CDR2 SYDVKM. This CDR3 contains 11 residues. The V end lost 3 bases, the J end lost 4 bases, and 3 bases lay between the germline ends. This CDR3 is CASSLSTEAFF. CDR3 nucleotide sequence: TGTGCCAGCAGTTTGTCCACTGAAGCTTTCTTT. The full variable domain, its missing parts supplied by reference TRBV28 and TRBJ1-1, is DVKVTQSSRYLVKRTGEKVFLECVQDMDHENMFWYRQDPGLGLRLIYFSYDVKMKEKGDIPEGYSVSREKKERFSLILESASTNQTSMYLCASSLSTEAFFGQGTRLTVV.

This clone was observed a single time. The genes are TRBV7-9 and TRBJ2-1, with D possibly being TRBD2 (5 bases). V lost 3 bases and J 6 bases, leaving 12 bases between the germline ends. The CDR3 has 14 residues. Germline values: CDR1 SEHNR, CDR2 FQNEAQ (reference sequence). The CDR3 coding sequence is TGTGCCAGCAGCTTGGCTAGCACCTTCAATGAGCAGTTCTTC. Residues: CASSLASTFNEQFF.